The 6 T cell receptor beta chains in this list originate from one sample, sequenced in a study of blood T cell repertoires in COVID-19. Data came from immunoSEQ multiplex PCR; TCRdb stores just in-frame clones and leaves some out. The sample lists 52,000 or so clones, approximately 91% seen once, with about 4% in the top ten. The material sequenced was peripheral blood. These receptors all come from a man aged 45-65 years with acute or convalescent COVID-19.

The gene calls are TRBV13 and TRBJ2-2; TRBD1 aligns across 8 bases. Germline V lookup: CDR1 PRHDT, CDR2 FYEKMQ (reference sequence). CDR3 size: 16 residues. The trim removed 5 bases at V and 2 bases at J, leaving 7 bases unmatched. CDR3 residues: CASSVRTGLNTGELFF. CDR3 sequence (DNA): TGTGCCAGCAGCGTACGGACAGGGCTAAACACCGGGGAGCTGTTTTTT.

The table lists this clone with a count of one. This chain uses TRBV24-1 with TRBJ2-2; weak D call: TRBD2 (5 bases). CDR3 size: 13 residues. V lost 4 bases and J lost 6, with 8 bases in between. Germline-derived CDR1 and CDR2 are KGHDR and SFDVKD. The CDR3 DNA sequence: TGTGCCACCAGTGACCGAGGGCCCGGGGAGCTGTTTTTT. This sequence encodes CATSDRGPGELFF.

This clone showed up just a few times. DNA for the CDR3: TGCAGCGTTGATGGCAGGGGCGAGACTAGCGGGAGGGCTCGTGAGCAGTACTTC. Translating gives CSVDGRGETSGRAREQYF. V gene TRBV29-1 combines with J gene TRBJ2-7, with TRBD2 identical over 14 bases. This CDR3 has 18 amino acids. Germline V CDR1 and CDR2: SQVTM, ANQGSEA. The V and J ends lost 3 bases and 7 bases, in that order; junction bases with no gene match: 17.

This chain links TRBV6-5 with TRBJ2-7; 8 bases fit TRBD1. V shed 7 bases and J 3 bases; nucleotides not matched to a gene: 8. From germline, CDR1 is MNHEY and CDR2 SVGAGI. The CDR3 spans 14 residues. The CDR3 DNA sequence: TGTGCCAGCAACCCGGGACAGGTGAGCTACGAGCAGTACTTC. It codes for CASNPGQVSYEQYF.

This chain connects TRBV11-3 to TRBJ2-3; possibly TRBD1 for D (6 bases). Germline CDR1 and CDR2: SGHNT and YENEEA. V lost 2 bases to trimming and J lost 2 bases, with 11 bases between them. The CDR3 is 15 residues long. CDR3 DNA: TGTGCCAGCAGCTTACAGGGGACGCCCACAGATACGCAGTATTTT. Encoded protein: CASSLQGTPTDTQYF.

CDR3 sequence: CASSQETRVPTDTQYF. CDR3 in DNA: TGTGCCAGCAGCCAAGAGACGCGGGTACCCACAGATACGCAGTATTTT. The genes are TRBV3-1 (or the pseudogene TRBV3-2) and TRBJ2-3; D possibly corresponds to TRBD2 (5 bases). The CDR3 contains 16 residues. Germline CDR1 LGHDT, CDR2 YNNKEL (reference sequence). V dropped 0 bases and J dropped 2 bases, with 12 bases sitting between them.